This T cell receptor (beta chain) comes out of a study of cytomegalovirus exposure and HLA in healthy donors. In regard to this clone: Its target is not known.

The study ran its PCR with 60 Vbeta and 13 Jbeta primers. Here immunoSEQ multiplex PCR was the method, and the copy in TCRdb shows in-frame clones only, minus some. The sample records about 130,000 clones, 77% being singletons. Broader study findings: Researchers reported in a later analysis that common viral pathogens appeared linked to several top clusters. Sequencing depth roughly uniform across donors was assumed in presence/absence analyses.

In germline, CDR1 is SGHTA, CDR2 FQGTGA. Trimming pared 2 bases from V and 3 bases from J, leaving 17 bases between. The CDR3 loop spans 18 amino acids. The chain carries TRBV7-3 and TRBJ2-6; D call uncertain. The sequence was collected from a woman aged 40 to 50 in good health and CMV-seropositive. Source material: PBMCs. The CDR3 DNA reads as TGTGCCAGCAGCTTAGAGGTAGCCGCCTACGATGGGGCCAACGTCCTGACTTTC. This gives the protein CASSLEVAAYDGANVLTF.